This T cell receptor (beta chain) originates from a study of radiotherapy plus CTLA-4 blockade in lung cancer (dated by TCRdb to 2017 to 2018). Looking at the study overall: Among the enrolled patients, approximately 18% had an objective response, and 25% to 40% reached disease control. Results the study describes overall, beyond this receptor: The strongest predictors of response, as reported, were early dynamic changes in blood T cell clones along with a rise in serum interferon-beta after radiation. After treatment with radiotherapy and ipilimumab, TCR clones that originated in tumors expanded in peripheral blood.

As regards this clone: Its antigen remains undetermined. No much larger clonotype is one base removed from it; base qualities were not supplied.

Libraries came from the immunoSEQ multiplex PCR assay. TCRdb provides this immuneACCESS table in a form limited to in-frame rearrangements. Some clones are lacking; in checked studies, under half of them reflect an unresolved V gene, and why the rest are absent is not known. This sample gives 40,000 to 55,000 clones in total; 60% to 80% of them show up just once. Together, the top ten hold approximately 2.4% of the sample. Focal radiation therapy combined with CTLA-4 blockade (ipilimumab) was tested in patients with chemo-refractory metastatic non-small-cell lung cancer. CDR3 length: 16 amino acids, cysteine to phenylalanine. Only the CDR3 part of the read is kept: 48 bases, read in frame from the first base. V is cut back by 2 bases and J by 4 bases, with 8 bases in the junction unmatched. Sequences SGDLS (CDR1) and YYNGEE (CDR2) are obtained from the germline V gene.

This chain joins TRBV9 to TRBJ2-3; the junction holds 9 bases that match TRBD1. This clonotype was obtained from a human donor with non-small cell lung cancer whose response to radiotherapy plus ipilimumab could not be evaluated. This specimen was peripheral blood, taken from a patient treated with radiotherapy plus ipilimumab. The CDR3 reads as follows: CASSVTGTGLADTQYF. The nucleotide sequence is TGTGCCAGCAGCGTGACCGGGACAGGGCTAGCAGATACGCAGTATTTT.